The entry that follows covers one T cell receptor (beta chain) sequence. Its antigen is still unknown. By quantitative 5'-RACE with molecular barcodes, the TCR beta libraries were made. A single record per CDR3 protein comes from TCRdb applying MiXCR to the 5' RACE reads. Counted here are 700,000 to 1,000,000 distinct CDR3 sequences, about an eighth occurring once; the ten biggest clones make up approximately 0.5%. Trimming took 4 bases from V and 5 from J; bases not matched to a gene: 11. CDR3 length equals 15 residues. The germline gives CDR1 LNHNV, CDR2 YYDKDF (reference sequence). This sample was included in a study of CD8 T cells in ankylosing spondylitis. Study-wide results and caveats: Previous work reported some of these motif variants in the synovial fluid and blood of reactive arthritis. Characteristic, it appeared, of ankylosing spondylitis blood was a TCR beta motif of about eight highly homologous variants. Significantly higher representation of disease-linked clones was reported for matched ankylosing spondylitis synovial fluid.

This clonotype was sampled from a male donor with ankylosing spondylitis. V is TRBV15 and J is TRBJ2-7, with 7 nucleotides matching TRBD1. Sequenced sample: blood, either unsorted or a sorted T cell fraction (not recorded which). The CDR3 loop reads CATSKGNRGVHEQYF. DNA of the CDR3: TGTGCCACCAGCAAAGGGAACAGGGGTGTCCACGAGCAGTACTTC.